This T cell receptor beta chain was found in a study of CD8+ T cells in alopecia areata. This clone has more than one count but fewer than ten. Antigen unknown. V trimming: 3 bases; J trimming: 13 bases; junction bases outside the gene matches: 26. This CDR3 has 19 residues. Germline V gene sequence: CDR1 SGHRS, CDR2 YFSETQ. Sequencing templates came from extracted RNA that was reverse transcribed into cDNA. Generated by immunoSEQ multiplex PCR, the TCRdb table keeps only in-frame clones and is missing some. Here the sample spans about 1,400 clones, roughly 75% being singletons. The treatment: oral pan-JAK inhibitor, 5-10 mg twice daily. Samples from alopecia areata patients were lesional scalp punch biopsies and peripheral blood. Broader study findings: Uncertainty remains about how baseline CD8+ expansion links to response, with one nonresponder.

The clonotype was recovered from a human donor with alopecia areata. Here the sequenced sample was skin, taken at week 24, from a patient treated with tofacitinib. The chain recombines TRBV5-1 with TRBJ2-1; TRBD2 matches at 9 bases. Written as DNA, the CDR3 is TGCGCCAGCAGCTATACTAGCGGGCCGAGCAGCCGATACTTACAAAGTCAGTTCTTC. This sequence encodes CASSYTSGPSSRYLQSQFF.